Listed below are T cell receptor beta chains from one sample, sequenced in a study of graft-versus-host responses after intestinal transplantation. These TCRs' antigens remain unknown. Here immunoSEQ multiplex PCR was the method, and the copy in TCRdb shows in-frame clones only, minus some. The sample has about 100,000 clones, roughly 84% seen once. The specimen was unstimulated CD4+ T cells sorted from spleen or lymph node cells, collected before transplant. Receptor source: a human donor who was the organ donor for an intestinal transplant. Each CDR3 is given with its conserved first and last residue. A D gene is named only where the DNA matches it firmly. Clone size is not always given. Where it is, it says once, few, many or a class for expanded clones.

NA	NA	TRBV7-8	TRBJ1-5	TGTGCCAGTGGGTTACGGCAGTCCAATCAGCCCCAGCATTTT	CASGLRQSNQPQHF
NA	NA	TRBV4-2	TRBJ2-3	TGTGCCAGCAGCCAAGCGGGGGCCTTAACAGATACGCAGTATTTT	CASSQAGALTDTQYF
NA	NA	TRBV6-5	TRBJ2-3	TGTGCCAGCGCTAGAGGTGAAGATACGCAGTATTTT	CASARGEDTQYF
TRBD1	NA	TRBV13	TRBJ2-7	TGTGCCAGCAGCTTGGACAGGGGCTACGAGCAGTACTTC	CASSLDRGYEQYF
NA	NA	TRBV27	TRBJ1-2	TGTGCCAGCAGGGCTACCGGGACGCCCTATGGCTACACCTTC	CASRATGTPYGYTF
NA	NA	TRBV7-2	TRBJ2-7	TGTGCCAGCAGCTTAGTCCCCTCCTACGAGCAGTACTTC	CASSLVPSYEQYF
NA	NA	TRBV30	TRBJ2-1	TGTGCCTGGAAATCTGATGCCTCCTACAATGAGCAGTTCTTC	CAWKSDASYNEQFF
TRBD1	NA	TRBV6-5	TRBJ1-6	TGTGCCAGCAAGCACAGGGGAATCTCAAATTCACCCCTCCACTTT	CASKHRGISNSPLHF
TRBD1	once	TRBV18	TRBJ2-7	TGTGCCAGCTCACCCCAAGGGGGACAGGGTAGTTCCTACGAGCAGTACTTC	CASSPQGGQGSSYEQYF
NA	NA	TRBV18	TRBJ2-3	TGTGCCAGCTCCAAACCCGAGGTTTCGGGCACAGATACGCAGTATTTT	CASSKPEVSGTDTQYF
TRBD2	NA	TRBV9	TRBJ2-3	TGTGCCAGCAGCTCCCTCGGGGGGGTCCAAGATACGCAGTATTTT	CASSSLGGVQDTQYF
TRBD2	NA	TRBV9	TRBJ2-2	TGTGCCAGCAGCGTCATCGGGACTAGCGGGGGGGCCGGGGAGCTGTTTTTT	CASSVIGTSGGAGELFF
TRBD2	NA	TRBV7-3	TRBJ2-5	TGTGCCAGCAGCTTAAGCGGGGGGGGGACCCAGTACTTC	CASSLSGGGTQYF
TRBD1	NA	TRBV28	TRBJ1-2	TGTGCCAGCAGTTTCGGGACAGGCCCCTATGGCTACACCTTC	CASSFGTGPYGYTF
NA	NA	TRBV7-2	TRBJ2-2	TGTGCCAGCAGCTGGAGGGGCGGGGGGACAGTGGGCACCGGGGAGCTGTTTTTT	CASSWRGGGTVGTGELFF
NA	NA	TRBV7-9	TRBJ1-1	TGTGCCAGCAGCTTTACAGGGCTTCACATGAACACTGAAGCTTTCTTT	CASSFTGLHMNTEAFF
NA	NA	TRBV27	TRBJ1-2	TGTGCCAGCAGTTTTCAGCGATCCGCTAACTATGGCTACACCTTC	CASSFQRSANYGYTF
NA	once	TRBV4-1	TRBJ2-5	TGCGCCAGCAGCCAAGATGGTTTGGCCAGGAGGAAGACCCAGTACTTC	CASSQDGLARRKTQYF
NA	NA	TRBV11-3	TRBJ2-3	TGTGCCAGCAGCTTTTCGGGCCAGCGTACAGATACGCAGTATTTT	CASSFSGQRTDTQYF
TRBD1	NA	TRBV19	TRBJ1-5	TGTGCCACCGCAATCGGACAGGCGAGTCAGCCCCAGCATTTT	CATAIGQASQPQHF
TRBD1	NA	TRBV2	TRBJ1-1	TGTGCCAGCAGAACACAGGGGCGAGACACTGAAGCTTTCTTT	CASRTQGRDTEAFF
NA	once	TRBV28	TRBJ1-5	TGTGCCAGCAGTTTACACAATTTGCTAGGGGGCAATCAGCCCCAGCATTTT	CASSLHNLLGGNQPQHF
TRBD2	once	TRBV19	TRBJ2-3	TGTGCCAGCACCGGGGAGCGGGGGAGTTTTACGACAGATACGCAGTATTTT	CASTGERGSFTTDTQYF